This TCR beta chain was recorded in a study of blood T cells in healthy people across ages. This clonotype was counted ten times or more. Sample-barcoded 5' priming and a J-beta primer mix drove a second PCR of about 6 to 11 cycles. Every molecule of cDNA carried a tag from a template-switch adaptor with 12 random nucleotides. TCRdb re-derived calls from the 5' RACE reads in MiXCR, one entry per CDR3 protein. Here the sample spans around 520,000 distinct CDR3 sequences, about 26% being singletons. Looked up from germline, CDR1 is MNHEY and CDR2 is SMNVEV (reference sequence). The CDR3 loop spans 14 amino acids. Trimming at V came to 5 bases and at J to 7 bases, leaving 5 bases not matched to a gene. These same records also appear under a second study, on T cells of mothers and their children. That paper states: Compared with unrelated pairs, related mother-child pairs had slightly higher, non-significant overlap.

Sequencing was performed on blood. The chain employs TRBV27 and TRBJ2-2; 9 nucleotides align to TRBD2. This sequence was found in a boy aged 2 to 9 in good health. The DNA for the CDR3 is TGTGCCAGCAGTGGGACTAGCTTCGGCGGGGAGCTGTTTTTT. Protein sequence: CASSGTSFGGELFF.